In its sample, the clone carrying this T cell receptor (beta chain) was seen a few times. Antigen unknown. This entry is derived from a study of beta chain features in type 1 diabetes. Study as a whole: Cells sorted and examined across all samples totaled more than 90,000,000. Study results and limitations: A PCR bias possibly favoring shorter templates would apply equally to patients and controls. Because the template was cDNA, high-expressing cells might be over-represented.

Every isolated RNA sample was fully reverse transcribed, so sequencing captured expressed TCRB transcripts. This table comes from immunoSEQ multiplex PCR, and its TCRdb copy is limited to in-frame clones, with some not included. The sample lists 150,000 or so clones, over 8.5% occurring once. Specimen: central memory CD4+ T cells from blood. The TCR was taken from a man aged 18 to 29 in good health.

CDR3 in DNA: TGTGCCAGCAGCTTCGGACGGAACAATCAGCCCCAGCATTTT. Translating it yields CASSFGRNNQPQHF. The chain couples TRBV5-6 to TRBJ1-5; D not certain. This CDR3 has 14 amino acids. Trimming took off 2 bases at V and 3 bases at J, with 9 bases between the two ends. Germline V CDR1 and CDR2: SGHDT, YYEEEE.